This entry lists 16 T cell receptor beta chains sequenced from one sample in a study of vaccination and CD4 T cells after COVID-19. Time point indicated: late sampling 161 to 241 days after vaccination in three convalescent patients. The treatment denotes: roughly 10-day PBMC culture with coronavirus spike peptide pools or control peptides (ViraFEST assay). Sequenced with the Oncomine TCR Beta short-read assay was DNA taken from cultured CD4+ T cells. TCRdb passed the PCR reads through MiXCR, listing each CDR3 protein once. There are more than 15,000 distinct CDR3 sequences in the sample; roughly 50% occur only once, and 20% to 25% lies in the top ten. The antigens these receptors bind are not known. Sequencing used CD4+ T cells from blood, cultured in vitro, obtained about 7 months after SARS-CoV-2 vaccination. These receptors all come from a human donor who had recovered from COVID-19.

V is TRBV19 and J is TRBJ1-2, with D maybe TRBD1 (6 bases). Germline CDR1 is LNHDA and CDR2 is SQIVND (reference sequence). V was shortened by 7 bases and J by 8 bases, with 17 bases between the two germline ends. The CDR3 has 13 amino acids. The CDR3 region has the DNA TGTGCCAGTACTTGGAGCAGGGGAGGCGGCTACACCTTC. Its translation: CASTWSRGGGYTF.

V gene TRBV20-1 combines with J gene TRBJ2-1, with 9 bases that match TRBD2. The ends lost 7 bases at V and 11 bases at J; junction bases unmatched: 9. Germline-derived CDR1 and CDR2 are DFQATT and SNEGSKA (reference sequence). The CDR3 contains 12 residues. CDR3 DNA sequence: TGCAGTGTCGCCCGGACTAGCGCCCAGCAGTTCTTC. Its translation: CSVARTSAQQFF.

The chain couples TRBV20-1 to TRBJ2-1; 14 bases map to TRBD2. The germline gives CDR1 DFQATT, CDR2 SNEGSKA (reference sequence). CDR3 length: 18 residues. J gave up 0 bases and V 4 bases, and 8 bases lay outside the gene matches. In DNA form, the CDR3 reads TGCAGTGCTATCGGACTAGCGGGAGGACGACCCTCCTACAATGAGCAGTTCTTC. This sequence encodes CSAIGLAGGRPSYNEQFF.

This clonotype is termed medium-sized. V and J are TRBV20-1 and TRBJ2-2, with D uncertain. Germline values: CDR1 DFQATT, CDR2 SNEGSKA (reference sequence). V dropped 4 bases and J dropped 4 bases, with 13 bases sitting between them. CDR3 length: 14 residues. The CDR3 coding sequence is TGCAGTGCTATGCATGGGAAGGGCACCGGGGAGCTGTTTTTT. Translating gives CSAMHGKGTGELFF.

The chain recombines TRBV19 with TRBJ2-5, with D perhaps matching TRBD2 (6 bases). Trimming removed 5 bases from V and 7 bases from J, with 11 bases in between. This CDR3 contains 12 residues. CDR1 is LNHDA, CDR2 SQIVND, per germline (reference sequence). The CDR3 spells CASSPSVGTQYF. The CDR3 bases are TGTGCCAGTAGTCCTAGCGTCGGGACCCAGTACTTC.

J is TRBJ2-1 and V is TRBV7-9; 7 nucleotides align to TRBD2. Germline trimming cut 4 bases from V and 10 bases from J; bases unmatched to any gene: 10. The CDR3 consists of 14 residues. Germline CDR1 SEHNR, CDR2 FQNEAQ (reference sequence). The CDR3 reads CASSYTGTINEQFF. Written as DNA, the CDR3 is TGTGCCAGCAGCTACACCGGGACTATTAACGAGCAGTTCTTC. The whole variable domain, filled in from reference TRBV7-9 and TRBJ2-1, reads DTGVSQNPRHKITKRGQNVTFRCDPISEHNRLYWYRQTLGQGPEFLTYFQNEAQLEKSRLLSDRFSAERPKGSFSTLEIQRTEQGDSAMYLCASSYTGTINEQFFGPGTRLTVL.

This clonotype was observed a few times. Germline and junction disagree at one end, which may indicate a read error. The CDR3, as DNA: TGTGCTAGCAGCTTAGACGCCCAAGAGACCCAGTACTTC. This encodes CASSLDAQETQYF. The chain joins TRBV7-6 to TRBJ2-5; D uncertain. This CDR3 spans 13 amino acids. CDR1 SGHVS and CDR2 FNYEAQ come from the germline V gene.

The CDR3 DNA reads as TGCAGTGCTGGACTAGCGGGAAGTTATCCGTACTTC. Translated: CSAGLAGSYPYF. The rearrangement joins TRBV20-1 to TRBJ2-7; TRBD2 matches 12 bases. The V gene end was trimmed by 5 bases and the J gene end by 12 bases; junction bases not matched to a gene: 8. CDR3 size: 12 residues. Germline values: CDR1 DFQATT, CDR2 SNEGSKA (reference sequence).

V usage is TRBV19 and J usage is TRBJ1-5, with D possibly being TRBD1 (6 bases). CDR3 size: 14 residues. Trimming stripped 3 bases from V and 5 bases from J, with 11 bases between. Germline CDR1 LNHDA, CDR2 SQIVND (reference sequence). This CDR3 is CASSISEGDQPQHF. CDR3 nucleotide sequence: TGTGCCAGTAGTATTAGCGAGGGGGATCAGCCCCAGCATTTT.

V is TRBV20-1 and J is TRBJ2-3; 7 bases are a match to TRBD1. V shed 0 bases, J shed 3 bases, and the junction held 0 bases outside the gene matches. Germline V gene data show CDR1 as DFQATT and CDR2 as SNEGSKA (reference sequence). This CDR3 contains 13 residues. This CDR3 reads CSARETGTDTQYF. The CDR3, as DNA: TGCAGTGCTAGAGAGACAGGGACAGATACGCAGTATTTT.

This clonotype was counted between two and nine times. The chain carries TRBV20-1 and TRBJ1-2; D may be TRBD1 (5 bases). V shed 6 bases and J shed 4 bases, with 12 bases lying between them. The CDR3 covers 12 residues. Germline lookup yields CDR1 DFQATT and CDR2 SNEGSKA (reference sequence). The CDR3 nucleotides are TGCAGTGCGCTCCGGGACGGCTATGGCTACACCTTC. Amino acid sequence: CSALRDGYGYTF.

This clonotype is medium-sized (0.01 to 0.1%) within its sample. The chain combines TRBV12-3 or TRBV12-4 with TRBJ1-1; perhaps TRBD1 as D (5 bases). With 5 bases removed from V and 0 bases from J, the gap between germline ends came to 13 bases. The length of the CDR3 is 15 residues. CDR3 sequence: CASSLRWGMNTEAFF. Written as DNA, the CDR3 is TGTGCCAGCAGTCTCCGGTGGGGGATGAACACTGAAGCTTTCTTT.

The chain has TRBV24-1 and TRBJ2-1; possible D gene TRBD1, 6 bases. Trimming took 1 base from V and 3 from J, leaving 9 bases between them. This CDR3 is built from 15 residues. Germline V gives CDR1 KGHDR, CDR2 SFDVKD. The CDR3 nucleotides read TGTGCCACCAGTGATTTCGGACAGAACTACAATGAGCAGTTCTTC. This codes for CATSDFGQNYNEQFF.

The chain joins TRBV2 to TRBJ1-2; 9 bases map to TRBD1. This CDR3 comprises 14 residues. Germline V gives CDR1 SNHLY, CDR2 FYNNEI. Trimming removed 6 bases from V and 7 bases from J; junction bases left unmatched: 9. For the CDR3, the DNA is TGTGCCAGCAGAGACGACAGGGGGGTAGGTGGCTACACCTTC. It is translated as CASRDDRGVGGYTF.

This clonotype was seen a few times. The chain links TRBV6-5 to TRBJ2-1; D call uncertain. Germline loops: CDR1 MNHEY, CDR2 SVGAGI. CDR3 size: 11 residues. Trimming removed 2 bases from V and 9 bases from J, with 5 bases in between. Written as DNA, the CDR3 is TGTGCCAGCAGTTACAGGGTTGAGCAGTTCTTC. Protein product: CASSYRVEQFF.

As DNA, the CDR3 is TGTGCCATCAGTGAGTCGTCTCGGATAGGGGCGGGGGGAGATACGCAGTATTTT. This codes for CAISESSRIGAGGDTQYF. This rearrangement joins TRBV10-3 to TRBJ2-3; 8 positions match TRBD2. J was trimmed by 5 bases and V by 0 bases; bases with no gene match: 13. The CDR3 is 18 amino acids. CDR1 and CDR2 from the germline V gene are ENHRY and SYGVKD.